This T cell receptor (beta chain) was obtained from a study of T cells after yellow fever vaccination. TCRdb re-derived calls from the 5' RACE reads in MiXCR, one entry per CDR3 protein. Of about 400,000 distinct CDR3 sequences listed, more than 5.5% are singletons. The sample here was PBMCs, taken 5 days after the yellow fever booster vaccination. The clonotype was recovered from a man aged 30 to 45 who received the YFV17D yellow fever vaccine.

In nucleotides, the CDR3 is TGTGCCATCAGTAAGGAAGAGACCCAGTACTTC. It is translated as CAISKEETQYF. The chain couples TRBV10-3 to TRBJ2-5; D not resolved. This CDR3 contains 11 residues. Germline lookup yields CDR1 ENHRY and CDR2 SYGVKD. The V end was cut by 5 bases, the J end by 3 bases, with 4 bases between.